This entry concerns a single T cell receptor beta chain. The antigen is unknown. Treatment denoted: roughly 20 received Ad26.COV2.S at low or high dose, single or two shots; 5 received placebo; per-sample allocation not given. Day 63 following the first vaccine or placebo injection was when the samples were taken. Vaccine was an Ad26 vector expressing Wuhan-strain SARS-CoV-2 spike. This table comes from immunoSEQ multiplex PCR, and its TCRdb copy is limited to in-frame clones, with some not included. The repertoire holds a few hundred thousand clones, with approximately 83% as singletons. This sample was taken from a study of Ad26.COV2.S vaccination and SARS-CoV-2 variants. Study background: The study gave Ad26.COV2.S intramuscularly, once or twice 56 days apart.

General study findings and limits: Recipients given vaccine exceeded placebo recipients in spike-specific TCR breadth.

The J segment lost 1 base and the V segment lost 5 bases, leaving 1 base of the junction unmatched. The V gene's germline CDR1 is SGHAT and CDR2 FQNNGV. This CDR3 region has 15 residues. This sequence joins TRBV11-2 and TRBJ2-2, with 10 bases matching TRBD2. The receptor was derived from a person between 18 and 59 years old who received the Ad26.COV2.S COVID-19 vaccine or a placebo. The sequences come from peripheral blood, collected in a trial of Ad26.COV2.S vaccine versus placebo. CDR3 protein: CASSRTSGNTGELFF. The CDR3 coding sequence is TGTGCCAGCAGCCGGACTAGCGGGAACACCGGGGAGCTGTTTTTT.